The clone carrying this T cell receptor (beta chain) was seen a few times. This sample is part of a study of blood T cell repertoires in COVID-19. Overall study: Collection of acute and convalescent COVID-19 samples took place in the United States, Italy and Spain.

The protocol was immunoSEQ multiplex PCR, while the TCRdb copy is restricted to in-frame clones and leaves out a portion. This table has 300,000 to 350,000 clones, approximately 85% appearing once. The CDR3 covers 18 residues. Germline V lookup: CDR1 SGHTA, CDR2 FQGNSA. The V end lost 2 bases, the J end lost 2 bases, and 21 bases lay between the germline ends. The chain recombines TRBV7-2 with TRBJ1-2; D might be TRBD1 (6 bases). This receptor was taken from a man aged 30 to 45 who had recovered from COVID-19. Sequencing was carried out using PBMCs or T cells enriched from blood (not recorded which). The CDR3: CASSLSPLRQAPNYGYTF. In nucleotides, the CDR3 is TGTGCCAGCAGCTTATCACCGCTAAGACAGGCGCCAAACTATGGCTACACCTTC.